This T cell receptor (beta chain) emerged from a study of chemoradiotherapy in HPV16-positive cancers. The wider study: A couple of HPV16-positive patients' cells yielded candidate HPV-specific clones and common motifs. Whole-study findings and limits: Non-HPV-specific T cells did not expand in tumors during treatment, whereas candidate HPV-specific clones and E7-related motifs did. For HPV16-positive patients, expanding HPV-responsive T cells associated with longer recurrence-free survival.

A few counts support this clone. The target antigen is unknown. Over chemoradiotherapy, repertoires were sampled more than once. Germline V gene sequence: CDR1 SGHDT, CDR2 YYEEEE. CDR3 length: 14 amino acids. The V end was cut by 1 base, the J end by 6 bases, with 12 bases between. Repertoires were generated with immunoSEQ multiplex PCR, while TCRdb's copy carries only in-frame clones and drops some. The sample carries around 2,500 clones, 60% to 80% recorded once. The chain carries TRBV5-6 and TRBJ2-3; D remains unclear. The sequence was obtained from a human donor with HPV-associated anogenital cancer. Sample: tumor tissue, taken from a patient who underwent chemoradiotherapy. CDR3 residues: CASSLLDARDTQYF. The CDR3 nucleotides are TGTGCCAGCAGCTTGCTAGACGCTCGTGATACGCAGTATTTT.